Shown below are 16 T cell receptor beta chains from a single sample sequenced in a study of T cells in Graves' hyperthyroidism and ophthalmopathy. The CDR3 regions of TCR beta were amplified from RNA transcripts. TCR CDR3 regions were first amplified by RT-PCR with HTBI primers. Each CDR3 protein is one row after TCRdb ran MiXCR on the multiplex PCR reads. The table records approximately 610,000 distinct CDR3 sequences, about 15% of them present only once. Sequencing was carried out using blood. The receptors come from a woman in her forties with Graves' ophthalmopathy.

The CDR3 nucleotides read TGCGCCAGCAGCCAAGAGGGCCGGGTAGGGAATCAGCCCCAGCATTTT. This codes for CASSQEGRVGNQPQHF. V is TRBV4-1 and J is TRBJ1-5; D uncertain. CDR3 length equals 16 residues. V dropped 0 bases and J dropped 4 bases, with 13 bases sitting between them. The V gene's germline CDR1 is MGHRA and CDR2 YSYEKL.

The table lists this clonotype with many counts. The genes are TRBV5-1 and TRBJ2-7; 10 bases fit TRBD2. The CDR3 length is 16 residues. The V and J ends lost 0 bases and 7 bases, in that order; junction bases with no gene match: 10. CDR1 and CDR2 from the germline V gene are SGHRS and YFSETQ. CDR3: CASSLDGIAGGGEQYF. CDR3 in DNA: TGCGCCAGCAGCTTGGACGGAATAGCGGGAGGTGGGGAGCAGTACTTC.

This clonotype appeared many times. The chain employs TRBV12-3 or TRBV12-4 and TRBJ1-2, with D perhaps matching TRBD1 (6 bases). This CDR3 contains 14 residues. The germline V and J ends were trimmed by 1 base and 7 bases, with 13 bases remaining between them. The CDR3 region has the DNA TGTGCCAGCAGTTTAGTACTGGGGGCGATTGGCTACACCTTC. Its translation: CASSLVLGAIGYTF.

Many counts were recorded for this clonotype. This chain joins TRBV2 and TRBJ1-5, with 12 bases matching TRBD1. Germline V gene data show CDR1 as SNHLY and CDR2 as FYNNEI. Unmatched junction bases numbered 5, after V lost 6 bases and J lost 5 bases. This CDR3 spans 15 amino acids. DNA of the CDR3: TGTGCCAGCAGACCGGGACAGGGGGCTCATCAGCCCCAGCATTTT. Protein: CASRPGQGAHQPQHF.

This clonotype has ten or more counts. The V call is TRBV4-2, the J call TRBJ2-2, with 7 bases lining up with TRBD1. The CDR3 extends over 20 amino acids. Trimming cost V 4 bases and J 2 bases; bases outside gene matches: 19. Germline V gene sequence: CDR1 LGHNA, CDR2 YNFKEQ. In DNA, the CDR3 is TGTGCCAGCAGCCCAAAGAGACGACAGGGAGTCCCAATTAACACCGGGGAGCTGTTTTTT. Translation gives CASSPKRRQGVPINTGELFF.

This chain connects TRBV18 to TRBJ1-3; D unclear. The V gene's germline CDR1 is KGHSH and CDR2 LQKENI. The CDR3 has 13 amino acids. The V end was cut by 1 base, the J end by 11 bases, with 12 bases between. CDR3 sequence (DNA): TGTGCCAGCTCACCACGAAGCGGCGCTCCCATATATTTT. Its protein product is CASSPRSGAPIYF.

The V call is TRBV12-3 or TRBV12-4, the J call TRBJ1-5, with TRBD1 matching 7 bases. The CDR3 covers 14 residues. Trimming at V came to 6 bases and at J to 4 bases, leaving 6 bases not matched to a gene. The CDR3 loop is CASRKQGGNQPQHF. In DNA, the CDR3 is TGTGCCAGCAGGAAGCAGGGGGGGAATCAGCCCCAGCATTTT.

This clonotype has at least ten counts. The CDR3 loop reads CASSPLEGNEAFF. CDR3 nucleotides: TGTGCCAGCAGCCCCCTAGAAGGCAACGAAGCTTTCTTT. The chain has TRBV11-3 and TRBJ1-1; D unclear. CDR1 is SGHNT and CDR2 is YENEEA in the germline V gene. This CDR3 has 13 amino acids. With 5 bases removed from V and 8 bases from J, the gap between germline ends came to 15 bases.

The chain links TRBV4-1 to TRBJ2-7; 11 bases fit TRBD1. The ends lost 1 base at V and 6 bases at J; junction bases unmatched: 8. CDR3 length: 16 amino acids. Germline-derived CDR1 and CDR2 are MGHRA and YSYEKL. Here the CDR3 reads CASSQVSRTGGLEQYF. The CDR3 DNA reads as TGCGCCAGCAGCCAAGTTTCGCGGACAGGGGGCCTCGAGCAGTACTTC.

At least ten counts were recorded for this clonotype. This chain uses TRBV7-8 with TRBJ2-7; D uncertain. The CDR3 spans 14 residues. Germline V gene sequence: CDR1 SGHVS, CDR2 FQNEAQ. Trimming pared 4 bases from V and 0 bases from J, leaving 10 bases between. The CDR3 sequence: CASSSADPSYEQYF. For the CDR3, the DNA is TGTGCCAGCAGCTCCGCAGACCCCTCCTACGAGCAGTACTTC.

This clonotype was observed a handful of times. V usage is TRBV30 and J usage is TRBJ2-7; D is ambiguous. In germline, CDR1 is GTSNPN, CDR2 SVGIG (reference sequence). The germline V and J ends were trimmed by 0 bases and 2 bases, with 14 bases remaining between them. There are 15 residues in the CDR3. The CDR3 bases are TGTGCCTGGAGTGTACGAGGCGCAGTAGCCTACGAGCAGTACTTC. Amino acid sequence: CAWSVRGAVAYEQYF.

On this clonotype: Being one base from a much bigger clone, this may be a read error. The chain links TRBV19 to TRBJ2-7; D uncertain. From germline, CDR1 is LNHDA and CDR2 SQIVND (reference sequence). CDR3 length: 15 amino acids. Trimming took off 6 bases at V and 3 bases at J, with 18 bases between the two ends. CDR3 sequence: CASSSATWVYYEQYF. The CDR3 DNA follows: TGTGCCAGTAGCTCCGCGACATGGGTATACTACGAGCAGTACTTC.

This clonotype was counted between two and nine times. The V call is TRBV19, the J call TRBJ2-1; 9 bases map to TRBD1. CDR3 length: 16 residues. Germline trimming cut 5 bases from V and 4 bases from J; bases unmatched to any gene: 9. Germline CDR1 reads LNHDA; CDR2 reads SQIVND (reference sequence). The CDR3 here is CASSFGGGQGYNEQFF. Written as DNA, the CDR3 is TGTGCCAGTAGTTTCGGCGGGGGACAGGGATACAATGAGCAGTTCTTC.

This clonotype was detected many times. The chain combines TRBV6-1 with TRBJ1-3, with 7 nucleotides matching TRBD1. The CDR3 length is 15 residues. The germline V gene has CDR1 MNHNS and CDR2 SASEGT. Trimming at V came to 6 bases and at J to 4 bases, leaving 9 bases not matched to a gene. CDR3 bases: TGTGCCAGCAGGGTCACGACAGGGAGAGGAAACACCATATATTTT. Its translation: CASRVTTGRGNTIYF.

The sample holds a few counts of this clonotype. V usage is TRBV28 and J usage is TRBJ2-2; 15 bases are shared with TRBD2. V shed 4 bases, J shed 6 bases, and the junction held 3 bases outside the gene matches. Germline assignment: CDR1 MDHEN and CDR2 SYDVKM. CDR3 length: 16 residues. CDR3 nucleotide sequence: TGTGCCAGCAGTTACGGACTAGCGGGAGGGCCCGGGGAGCTGTTTTTT. Its protein is CASSYGLAGGPGELFF.

Many counts were recorded for this clonotype. This rearrangement joins TRBV7-2 to TRBJ2-7, with 7 bases aligning to TRBD2. This CDR3 comprises 13 residues. Per the germline V gene, CDR1 is SGHTA and CDR2 is FQGNSA. V dropped 5 bases and J dropped 3; count of bases not matched to a gene: 4. The CDR3 DNA reads TGTGCCAGCAGCCACGGGAGGAGCTACGAGCAGTACTTC. Translation gives CASSHGRSYEQYF. Drawing the rest from reference TRBV7-2 and TRBJ2-7, the complete variable domain is GAGVSQSPSNKVTEKGKDVELRCDPISGHTALYWYRQSLGQGLEFLIYFQGNSAPDKSGLPSDRFSAERTGGSVSTLTIQRTQQEDSAVYLCASSHGRSYEQYFGPGTRLTVT.